These 15 T cell receptor beta chains share one sample of origin, sequenced in a study of OX40 agonist ivuxolimab in advanced cancers. Profiled with immunoSEQ multiplex PCR; TCRdb holds only in-frame clones, not every one. The sample records around 100,000 clones, more than 85% being singletons. This specimen was CD4+ or CD8+ T cells sorted from blood, taken in a trial of the OX40 agonist ivuxolimab. The receptors come from an adult with an advanced solid tumor such as melanoma, head and neck, liver or kidney cancer.

The chain recombines TRBV2 with TRBJ2-7; D remains unclear. The V gene lost 5 bases and the J gene lost 2 bases, with 13 bases spanning the gap. CDR3 length: 14 amino acids. Germline values: CDR1 SNHLY, CDR2 FYNNEI. The CDR3 spells CASSPSRHTYEQYF. CDR3 in DNA: TGTGCCAGCAGTCCCTCCCGTCACACCTACGAGCAGTACTTC.

V and J are TRBV6-5 and TRBJ2-3; 9 bases agree with TRBD1. Trimming cost V 0 bases and J 5 bases; bases outside gene matches: 3. The CDR3 is 15 residues long. Per the germline V gene, CDR1 is MNHEY and CDR2 is SVGAGI. The CDR3, as DNA: TGTGCCAGCAGTTACTCGACAGGGGGTATAGATACGCAGTATTTT. Protein: CASSYSTGGIDTQYF.

This chain links TRBV5-1 with TRBJ2-1; TRBD1 or TRBD2 may be the D gene (6 bases each). Germline CDR1 is SGHRS and CDR2 is YFSETQ. This CDR3 has 15 residues. The V gene lost 2 bases and the J gene lost 7 bases, with 16 bases spanning the gap. CDR3 coding DNA: TGCGCCAGCAGCTTCAGGCAGGGGAGGCAAAATGAGCAGTTCTTC. Residues: CASSFRQGRQNEQFF.

V usage is TRBV5-8 and J usage is TRBJ2-5, with no clear D. The germline V gene has CDR1 SGHTS and CDR2 YDEGEE. Trimming took off 0 bases at V and 4 bases at J, with 19 bases between the two ends. The CDR3 is 17 amino acids. The CDR3 reads CASSLARRAAARETQYF. Written as DNA, the CDR3 is TGTGCCAGCAGCTTGGCCAGGAGAGCCGCAGCCCGAGAGACCCAGTACTTC.

V is TRBV7-2 and J is TRBJ2-7; 11 bases agree with TRBD2. Germline V gene sequence: CDR1 SGHTA, CDR2 FQGNSA. V trimming: 7 bases; J trimming: 3 bases; junction bases outside the gene matches: 11. This CDR3 comprises 16 residues. The CDR3 protein is CASTDLGGTSGYEQYF. As DNA, the CDR3 is TGTGCCAGCACCGACCTGGGCGGGACTAGCGGCTACGAGCAGTACTTC.

The chain couples TRBV7-2 to TRBJ2-2, with D hard to call. Deletions cut 5 bases from V and 7 bases from J, with 11 bases between. Germline lookup yields CDR1 SGHTA and CDR2 FQGNSA. This CDR3 comprises 13 residues. CDR3 amino acids: CASSPRLDGELFF. The CDR3 nucleotides are TGTGCCAGCAGCCCCAGGCTCGACGGGGAGCTGTTTTTT.

The chain is built from TRBV28 and TRBJ2-7; a possible D gene is TRBD1 (6 bases). This CDR3 has 14 residues. Trimming took 2 bases from V and 4 from J, leaving 12 bases between them. Germline CDR1 reads MDHEN; CDR2 reads SYDVKM. DNA of the CDR3: TGTGCCAGCAGTTTAGGGGACATTAGATACGAGCAGTACTTC. Amino acid sequence: CASSLGDIRYEQYF.

This clone was detected once. The V and J genes are TRBV5-6 and TRBJ1-1; D is undetermined. Germline V CDR1 and CDR2: SGHDT, YYEEEE. V was pared by 0 bases and J by 3 bases, with 6 bases between. CDR3 length: 13 residues. CDR3 region: CASSLGRDTEAFF. The CDR3 nucleotides are TGTGCCAGCAGCTTGGGGCGAGACACTGAAGCTTTCTTT.

The chain links TRBV6-5 to TRBJ1-2; D is unresolved. Deletions cut 7 bases from V and 4 bases from J, with 16 bases between. This CDR3 spans 14 amino acids. In germline, CDR1 is MNHEY, CDR2 SVGAGI. Here the CDR3 DNA reads TGTGCCAGCACCCAGTGGGCCCTGGGCTATGGCTACACCTTC. Translation: CASTQWALGYGYTF.

The chain joins TRBV11-3 to TRBJ2-1; weak D call: TRBD1 (5 bases). The germline V gene has CDR1 SGHNT and CDR2 YENEEA. The CDR3 has 13 amino acids. V dropped 3 bases and J dropped 6 bases, with 9 bases sitting between them. CDR3 DNA: TGTGCCAGCAGCTTTGACAGTGGCAATGAGCAGTTCTTC. Its protein is CASSFDSGNEQFF.

V and J are TRBV11-1 and TRBJ2-3; D might be TRBD2 (5 bases). The CDR3 is 15 amino acids. The V gene's germline CDR1 is SGHAT and CDR2 FQDESV (reference sequence). The V end lost 0 bases, the J end lost 0 bases, and 7 bases lay between the germline ends. The CDR3 sequence: CASSLAPGSTDTQYF. As DNA, the CDR3 is TGTGCCAGCAGCTTAGCGCCGGGAAGCACAGATACGCAGTATTTT.

The V call is TRBV2, the J call TRBJ1-5; D perhaps matches TRBD1 (6 bases). V was pared by 3 bases and J by 4 bases, with 10 bases between. Germline V lookup: CDR1 SNHLY, CDR2 FYNNEI. This CDR3 has 14 residues. The CDR3 nucleotides read TGTGCCAGCAGTGAGGAGGGGGGAAATCAGCCCCAGCATTTT. This codes for CASSEEGGNQPQHF.

The rearrangement uses TRBV11-3 and TRBJ2-1; 8 bases map to TRBD2. The junction had 16 bases not matched to a gene; V was cut back by 0 bases and J by 3 bases. This CDR3 is built from 20 residues. Germline lookup yields CDR1 SGHNT and CDR2 YENEEA. CDR3 in amino acids: CASSLEVRLAGPLLYNEQFF. CDR3 in DNA: TGTGCCAGCAGCTTAGAGGTTCGGCTAGCGGGCCCCCTACTCTACAATGAGCAGTTCTTC.

This chain uses TRBV7-2 with TRBJ2-3; TRBD2 matches at 7 bases. Germline CDR1 reads SGHTA; CDR2 reads FQGNSA. Trimming cost V 3 bases and J 2 bases; bases outside gene matches: 5. This CDR3 contains 15 residues. The CDR3 DNA is TGTGCCAGCAGCTTGGAGGGAGGGCCCACAGATACGCAGTATTTT. Its protein product is CASSLEGGPTDTQYF.

The rearrangement links TRBV6-5 to TRBJ1-5, with 8 bases lining up with TRBD1. V shed 9 bases, J shed 4 bases, and the junction held 2 bases outside the gene matches. The CDR3 spans 12 residues. Germline loops: CDR1 MNHEY, CDR2 SVGAGI. The CDR3 DNA follows: TGTGCCAGTCGACAGGGGAATCAGCCCCAGCATTTT. As protein: CASRQGNQPQHF.